Listed here are 21 T cell receptor beta chains from one sample, sequenced in a study of cytomegalovirus exposure and HLA in healthy donors. The PCR ran on 60 Vbeta and 13 Jbeta primers. Measured with immunoSEQ multiplex PCR; TCRdb has only the in-frame clones, and not every one. This table has approximately 170,000 clones, 65% to 80% appearing once. The specimen sequenced was PBMCs. The receptors come from a woman aged 40-49 years in good health and CMV-seropositive.

In this sample, this clone turned up once. The chain uses TRBV7-9 and TRBJ2-5; D unresolved. The CDR3 is made up of 12 amino acids. Germline loops: CDR1 SEHNR, CDR2 FQNEAQ (reference sequence). V lost 5 bases and J lost 1, with 5 bases in between. The CDR3 sequence is CASSVGQETQYF. The CDR3 DNA sequence: TGTGCCAGCAGCGTCGGCCAAGAGACCCAGTACTTC.

V gene TRBV5-1 combines with J gene TRBJ1-2; D is undetermined. The CDR3 length is 15 residues. CDR1 and CDR2 from the germline V gene are SGHRS and YFSETQ. The germline V and J ends were trimmed by 4 bases and 4 bases, with 17 bases remaining between them. The CDR3 nucleotides are TGCGCCAGCAGCACCCTCCCTGCGGGCAGCTATGGCTACACCTTC. As protein: CASSTLPAGSYGYTF. Looking up the rest from reference TRBV5-1 and TRBJ1-2 gives the full variable domain: KAGVTQTPRYLIKTRGQQVTLSCSPISGHRSVSWYQQTPGQGLQFLFEYFSETQRNKGNFPGRFSGRQFSNSRSEMNVSTLELGDSALYLCASSTLPAGSYGYTFGSGTRLTVV.

This clone appeared once. The chain joins TRBV28 to TRBJ1-2; 8 bases agree with TRBD1. This CDR3 is built from 12 residues. Germline loops: CDR1 MDHEN, CDR2 SYDVKM. The J segment lost 4 bases and the V segment lost 5 bases, leaving 0 bases of the junction unmatched. This CDR3 is CASSGQGYGYTF. The CDR3 bases are TGTGCCAGCAGTGGACAGGGCTATGGCTACACCTTC.

The gene calls are TRBV5-1 and TRBJ1-2; maybe TRBD1 (6 bases). The CDR3 runs 13 residues. The V end was cut by 2 bases, the J end by 2 bases, with 7 bases between. Germline CDR1 SGHRS, CDR2 YFSETQ. The DNA for the CDR3 is TGCGCCAGCAGCTTACAGGGAAACTATGGCTACACCTTC. It yields the protein CASSLQGNYGYTF.

The chain links TRBV2 to TRBJ2-5; 8 bases are a match to TRBD1. The CDR3 runs 15 residues. Germline loops: CDR1 SNHLY, CDR2 FYNNEI. The trim removed 4 bases at V and 5 bases at J, leaving 9 bases unmatched. CDR3 nucleotides: TGTGCCAGCAGTGGGAACAGGGGGGAGAGTGAGACCCAGTACTTC. This codes for CASSGNRGESETQYF.

J is TRBJ2-1 and V is TRBV27; 9 positions match TRBD2. Trimming cost V 6 bases and J 7 bases; bases outside gene matches: 13. Germline CDR1 and CDR2: MNHEY and SMNVEV (reference sequence). The CDR3 runs to 16 residues. The CDR3 loop reads CASSRPFGGGANEQFF. The CDR3 nucleotides read TGTGCCAGCAGCCGACCTTTTGGCGGGGGGGCTAATGAGCAGTTCTTC.

This chain uses TRBV28 with TRBJ2-5; 12 positions match TRBD2. Germline CDR1 and CDR2: MDHEN and SYDVKM. This CDR3 spans 15 amino acids. After removal of 9 bases from V and 2 bases from J, the junction contained 7 bases not matched to a gene. CDR3 sequence reads: CASTASGREQETQYF. The CDR3 DNA reads as TGTGCCAGTACCGCTAGCGGGAGGGAACAAGAGACCCAGTACTTC.

This chain joins TRBV19 and TRBJ2-6; 9 positions match TRBD2. This CDR3 has 16 amino acids. Germline CDR1 and CDR2: LNHDA and SQIVND (reference sequence). V lost 6 bases and J lost 5; bases outside the gene matches: 8. The CDR3 here is CASRSGGLGRANVLTF. The CDR3 DNA reads as TGTGCCAGTAGGAGCGGGGGGTTGGGTAGGGCCAACGTCCTGACTTTC.

The genes are TRBV11-2 and TRBJ2-1, with TRBD1 matching over 9 bases. Germline CDR1 and CDR2: SGHAT and FQNNGV. The CDR3 extends over 16 amino acids. The V segment lost 5 bases and the J segment 2 bases; nucleotides outside the gene matches: 7. CDR3 DNA sequence: TGTGCCAGCAGCGGAACAGGGGGCTCGACCTACAATGAGCAGTTCTTC. This gives the protein CASSGTGGSTYNEQFF.

In its sample, this clone was seen once. The DNA for the CDR3 is TGCGCCAGCAGCCAAATAGCGGGCGGGGTCAATGAGCAGTTCTTC. Its protein is CASSQIAGGVNEQFF. J is TRBJ2-1 and V is TRBV4-3; TRBD2 matches at 7 bases. V lost 2 bases, J lost 6 bases, and 7 bases stayed unmatched. Germline V lookup: CDR1 LGHNA, CDR2 YSLEER. The CDR3 covers 15 residues.

This rearrangement joins TRBV28 to TRBJ1-4; TRBD1 might be the D (6 bases). Trimming removed 4 bases from V and 9 bases from J, with 12 bases in between. CDR1 is MDHEN, CDR2 SYDVKM, per germline. This CDR3 is built from 13 residues. The CDR3 DNA is TGTGCCAGCAGTTCCCGACAGGCCCAAAAACTGTTTTTT. Its translation: CASSSRQAQKLFF.

The chain recombines TRBV21-1 with TRBJ2-5; the listed D gene, TRBD2, was not tested against the DNA. TRBV21-1 is described as a pseudogene. The CDR3 extends over 16 amino acids. The CDR3 DNA reads TGTGCCAGCAGCAAAGAACGAAGCGGGAGAGGAGAGACCCAGTACTTC. Its protein product is CASSKERSGRGETQYF.

The chain employs TRBV19 and TRBJ2-1; the match to TRBD2 covers 7 bases. Trimming at V came to 3 bases and at J to 3 bases, leaving 8 bases not matched to a gene. The CDR3 loop spans 16 amino acids. CDR1 is LNHDA and CDR2 is SQIVND in the germline V gene (reference sequence). The CDR3 loop is CASSIYAGDLYNEQFF. DNA of the CDR3: TGTGCCAGTAGTATTTATGCGGGGGACCTCTACAATGAGCAGTTCTTC.

The gene calls are TRBV5-1 and TRBJ1-1; tentatively, D is TRBD1 (5 bases). CDR3 size: 15 residues. In germline, CDR1 is SGHRS, CDR2 YFSETQ. V was shortened by 4 bases and J by 0 bases, with 13 bases between the two germline ends. The CDR3 nucleotides are TGCGCCAGCAGCCCCTTAGCGGGGCTGAACACTGAAGCTTTCTTT. Protein product: CASSPLAGLNTEAFF.

As to this clone: The same CDR3 is also encoded by other DNA sequences in this sample. This chain connects TRBV7-2 to TRBJ2-2, with a weak D call TRBD1 (6 bases). This CDR3 contains 15 residues. CDR1 and CDR2 (germline): SGHTA, FQGNSA. V lost 5 bases to trimming and J lost 0 bases, with 10 bases between them. CDR3: CASSLRQANTGELFF. As DNA, the CDR3 is TGTGCCAGCAGCCTAAGACAGGCGAACACCGGGGAGCTGTTTTTT.

On this clone itself: At one boundary the junction diverges from the germline segment, which might be a read error. The rearrangement joins TRBV7-9 to TRBJ2-5, with D perhaps TRBD2 (5 bases). CDR1 is SEHNR, CDR2 FQNEAQ, per germline (reference sequence). The CDR3 runs to 16 residues. The DNA for the CDR3 is TGTTCCAGCAGCTTAGAGGTTGTCATACGAGGGGAGACCCAGTACTTC. It translates to CSSSLEVVIRGETQYF.

This clone was counted between two and nine times. The chain carries TRBV15 and TRBJ1-4; D unresolved. The CDR3 is made up of 15 amino acids. The V gene's germline CDR1 is LNHNV and CDR2 YYDKDF (reference sequence). V was shortened by 1 base and J by 4 bases, with 10 bases between the two germline ends. CDR3 in amino acids: CATSRGGIGNEKLFF. As DNA, the CDR3 is TGTGCCACCAGCAGAGGAGGAATCGGTAATGAAAAACTGTTTTTT.

The rearrangement links TRBV6-5 to TRBJ2-3; 11 bases fit TRBD2. The CDR3 length is 13 residues. CDR1 is MNHEY and CDR2 is SVGAGI in the germline V gene. The CDR3 DNA is TGTGCTAGCCGGGCTAGCGGGGGGCATACGCAGTATTTT. Protein sequence: CASRASGGHTQYF.

V is TRBV7-9 and J is TRBJ1-1, with D possibly being TRBD1 (5 bases). Germline CDR1 SEHNR, CDR2 FQNEAQ (reference sequence). This CDR3 region has 14 residues. V gave up 6 bases and J gave up 6 bases, with 17 bases separating them. CDR3 nucleotides: TGTGCCAGCAGATCGGCTGCCGGGGGAGCTGAAGCTTTCTTT. It translates to CASRSAAGGAEAFF.

The chain links TRBV5-4 to TRBJ1-2; 8 positions match TRBD1. The length of the CDR3 is 14 residues. The germline V gene has CDR1 SGHNT and CDR2 YYREEE (reference sequence). Germline trimming cut 7 bases from V and 6 bases from J; bases unmatched to any gene: 11. CDR3 nucleotides: TGTGCCAGCGGAGCCAGGGGGCCGTCGAATGGCTACACCTTC. This codes for CASGARGPSNGYTF.

The V call is TRBV23-1, the J call TRBJ2-7, with 7 bases aligning to TRBD1. TRBV23-1 is an ORF for which the function is uncertain. The CDR3 extends over 14 amino acids. V lost 7 bases, J lost 3 bases, and 9 bases stayed unmatched. The CDR3 DNA reads TGCGCCAGCAACCTCCGGGGACAGCACTACGAGCAGTACTTC. It specifies CASNLRGQHYEQYF.